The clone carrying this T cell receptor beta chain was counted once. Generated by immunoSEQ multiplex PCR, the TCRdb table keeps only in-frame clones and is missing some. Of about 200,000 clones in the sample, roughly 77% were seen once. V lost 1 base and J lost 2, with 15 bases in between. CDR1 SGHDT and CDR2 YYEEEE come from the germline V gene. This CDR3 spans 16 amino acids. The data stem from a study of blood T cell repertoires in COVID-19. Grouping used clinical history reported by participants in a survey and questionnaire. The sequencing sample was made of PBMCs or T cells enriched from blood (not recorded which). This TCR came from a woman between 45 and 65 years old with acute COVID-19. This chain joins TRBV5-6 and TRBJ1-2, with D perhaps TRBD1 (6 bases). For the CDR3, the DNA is TGTGCCAGCAGCTTGATAGGGACACTTAGCAACTATGGCTACACCTTC. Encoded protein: CASSLIGTLSNYGYTF.